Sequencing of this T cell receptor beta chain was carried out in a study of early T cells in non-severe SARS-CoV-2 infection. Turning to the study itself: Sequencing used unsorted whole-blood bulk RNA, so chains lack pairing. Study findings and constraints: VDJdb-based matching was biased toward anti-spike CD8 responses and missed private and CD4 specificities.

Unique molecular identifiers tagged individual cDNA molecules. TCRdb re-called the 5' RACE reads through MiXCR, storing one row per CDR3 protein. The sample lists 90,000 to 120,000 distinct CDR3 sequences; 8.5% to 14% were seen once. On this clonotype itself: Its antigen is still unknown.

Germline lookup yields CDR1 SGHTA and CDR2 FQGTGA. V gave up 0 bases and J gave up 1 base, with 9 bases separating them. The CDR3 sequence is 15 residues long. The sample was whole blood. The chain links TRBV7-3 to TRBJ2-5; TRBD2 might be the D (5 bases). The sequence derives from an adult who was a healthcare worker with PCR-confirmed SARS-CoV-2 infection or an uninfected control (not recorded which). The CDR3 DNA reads TGTGCCAGCAGCTTAACGGCGGGCAGCCAAGAGACCCAGTACTTC. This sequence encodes CASSLTAGSQETQYF.